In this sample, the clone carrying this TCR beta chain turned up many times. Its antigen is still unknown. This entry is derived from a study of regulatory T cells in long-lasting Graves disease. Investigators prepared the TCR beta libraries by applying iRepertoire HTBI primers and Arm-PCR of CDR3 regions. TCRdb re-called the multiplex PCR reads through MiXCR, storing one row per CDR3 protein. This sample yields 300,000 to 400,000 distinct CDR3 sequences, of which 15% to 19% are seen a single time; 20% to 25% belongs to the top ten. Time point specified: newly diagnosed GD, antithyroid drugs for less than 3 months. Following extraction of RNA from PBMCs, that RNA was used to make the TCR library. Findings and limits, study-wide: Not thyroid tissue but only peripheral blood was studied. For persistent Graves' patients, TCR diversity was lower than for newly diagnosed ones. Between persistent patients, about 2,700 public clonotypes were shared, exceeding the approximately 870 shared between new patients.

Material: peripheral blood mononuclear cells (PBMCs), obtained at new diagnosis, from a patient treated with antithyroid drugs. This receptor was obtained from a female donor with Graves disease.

CDR3 amino acids: CASGGGSFDYGYTF. CDR3 DNA sequence: TGTGCCAGCGGTGGGGGCTCTTTTGACTATGGCTACACCTTC. The chain recombines TRBV28 with TRBJ1-2; possible D gene TRBD1, 6 bases. Germline lookup yields CDR1 MDHEN and CDR2 SYDVKM. The V end lost 8 bases, the J end lost 3 bases, and 16 bases lay between the germline ends. The length of the CDR3 is 14 residues.